This T cell receptor (beta chain) was recorded in a study of follicular helper T cells after annual influenza vaccination (dated by TCRdb to about 2017). Study-wide context: Blood was drawn on days 0, 7 and 28 after each seasonal influenza vaccination. To study recall of cTfh clones, some subjects were followed through successive annual vaccinations in the 2013-2014, 2014-2015 and 2015-2016 seasons. One week after vaccination, a second recruited cohort of 11 to 12 subjects (Table S1) displayed a similar ICOS+CD38+ cTfh response. Six subjects had multi-year samples: four covered two vaccination seasons and two covered three seasons. The 2013-2014 samples were cryopreserved, while the 2015 samples were processed right after collection.

The library was prepared using the immunoSEQ multiplex PCR assay. Adaptive Biotechnologies handled the TCRB amplification, library preparation, sequencing and preliminary bioinformatics at Survey level resolution. The original pipeline was this. Clonality was calculated in R as 1 minus normalized Shannon entropy, and the Gini index was computed with the R package ineq. Overlap score was the summed counts of shared sequences divided by total counts of all sequences in both compared samples. Shared-clonotype significance used Fisher's exact test assuming a theoretical repertoire of 10^7 TCRB sequences. TCRdb stores this immuneACCESS table with in-frame sequences only. Part of the clones is absent; in the studies checked, under half of the shortfall reflects unresolved V genes, and no reason is known for the rest. The V and J calls and clone size were taken over from that table, and D and trimming were inferred from the DNA. Counted in this sample were approximately 10,000 clones; around 82% of them appeared once. Of the sample, around 0.58% falls within the top ten clones.

The CDR3, cysteine through phenylalanine, is 14 amino acids long. The sequence is cut down to CDR3 DNA, 42 bases in frame from base 1. Trimming costs V 6 bases and J 0 bases, and their ends lie 14 bases apart. Per the germline V gene (reference sequence), GTSNPN is the CDR1 and SVGIG is the CDR2. The paper's findings and limits, for the study overall: Day 7 ICOS+CD38+ clones were most often found later in ICOS-CD38- cTfh, suggesting that subset may serve as a memory reservoir. Only roughly 9-20% of analyzed cells yielded productive TCRB sequences, so sampling of rare clonotypes was not possible. ICOS+CD38+ cTfh clonality correlated with the frequency of that population, and its change correlated with the change in circulating plasmablast frequency. A recurrent oligoclonal ICOS+CD38+ cTfh response containing tetramer and AIM influenza-specific clonotypes was recalled by successive annual vaccinations. In the assessment of influenza clone enrichment, the possibility that the much larger non-cTfh compartments were undersampled could not be ruled out.

The time point label on this specimen signifies: 2013-2014 season, 7 days after vaccination. Seasonal inactivated influenza vaccine (Fluvarix) was administered to adults, and sorted blood CD4 subsets were tracked by TCRB sequencing before and after vaccination. To be eligible, subjects had to live in the community and must not have received influenza vaccine in the previous 6 months. Subjects were excluded for influenza vaccine contraindications, substance abuse, HIV/AIDS, active malignancy, immunomodulatory medication, or active illness such as respiratory infection. At each time point, roughly 35 to 110 mL of blood was collected. Ficoll-Paque PLUS or SepMate separation was used to isolate PBMC. As a comparison non-Tfh subset, CXCR5- memory CD4 T cells were sorted. Before DNA was extracted, the cell subsets were sorted from PBMC using a BD FACS Aria. Remarks on this clone: Its antigen is not yet known. It has no much larger one-base neighbor in the sample; base qualities were not kept.

This receptor chain uses TRBV30 and TRBJ1-1, with no reliable assignment of the D segment. The specimen comprised CXCR5- memory CD4+ T cells sorted from blood, sampled 7 days after influenza vaccination. Taken with the paper, the label for cell subset or site translates to: CXCR5- memory CD4 T cells. This receptor was taken from an adult who received the influenza vaccine. Read as DNA, the sequence is TGTGCCTGCTTCCCGGGGTCCCTGAACACTGAAGCTTTCTTT. This yields the protein CACFPGSLNTEAFF.